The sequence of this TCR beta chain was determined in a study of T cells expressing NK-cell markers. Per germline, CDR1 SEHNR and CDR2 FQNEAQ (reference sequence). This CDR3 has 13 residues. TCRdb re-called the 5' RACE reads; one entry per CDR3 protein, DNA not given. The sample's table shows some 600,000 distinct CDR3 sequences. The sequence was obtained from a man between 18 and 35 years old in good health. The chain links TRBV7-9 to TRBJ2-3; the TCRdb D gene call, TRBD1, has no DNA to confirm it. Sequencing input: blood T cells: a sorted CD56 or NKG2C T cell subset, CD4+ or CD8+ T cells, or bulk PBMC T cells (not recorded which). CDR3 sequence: CASSSRAMTNVYF. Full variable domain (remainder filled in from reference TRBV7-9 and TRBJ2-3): DTGVSQNPRHKITKRGQNVTFRCDPISEHNRLYWYRQTLGQGPEFLTYFQNEAQLEKSRLLSDRFSAERPKGSFSTLEIQRTEQGDSAMYLCASSSRAMTNVYFGPGTRLTVL.